This T cell receptor (beta chain) came from a study of shared clonotypes between healthy human individuals. Measured with immunoSEQ multiplex PCR; TCRdb has only the in-frame clones, and not every one. The table lists millions of clones, 90% to 95% of them singletons. V trimming: 3 bases; J trimming: 3 bases; junction bases outside the gene matches: 12. Looked up from germline, CDR1 is SGHDN and CDR2 is FVKESK. CDR3 size: 17 residues. A CD45RA-negative memory subset and a CD45RA+ naive subset were separated from the CD4+ cells. The V and J genes are TRBV14 and TRBJ1-2, with 8 bases aligning to TRBD1. The sequence was collected from a man younger than 30 in good health. Sequenced material: naive CD4+ T cells sorted from blood. Regarding subset: CD45RA+ positively selected. CDR3 protein: CASSQDRVPPWDYGYTF. The CDR3 DNA sequence: TGTGCCAGCAGCCAGGACAGGGTGCCTCCGTGGGACTATGGCTACACCTTC.